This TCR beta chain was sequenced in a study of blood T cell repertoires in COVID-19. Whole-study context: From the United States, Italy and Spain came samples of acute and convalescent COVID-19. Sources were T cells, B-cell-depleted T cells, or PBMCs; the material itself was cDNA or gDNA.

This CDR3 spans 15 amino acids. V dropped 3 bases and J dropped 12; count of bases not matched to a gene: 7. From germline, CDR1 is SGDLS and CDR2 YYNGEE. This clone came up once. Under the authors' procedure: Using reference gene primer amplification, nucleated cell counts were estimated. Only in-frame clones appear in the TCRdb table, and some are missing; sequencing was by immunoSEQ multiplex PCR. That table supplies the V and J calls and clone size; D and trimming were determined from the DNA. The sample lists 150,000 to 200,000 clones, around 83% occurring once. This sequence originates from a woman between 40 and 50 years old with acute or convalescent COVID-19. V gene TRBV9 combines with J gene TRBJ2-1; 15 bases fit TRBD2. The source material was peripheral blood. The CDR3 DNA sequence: TGTGCCAGCAGCGACTGGACTAGCGGGGGGGCCGGGCAGTTCTTC. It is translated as CASSDWTSGGAGQFF.